The T cell receptor beta chain described here comes from a study of CD8 T cells in Susac syndrome. Study findings and constraints: That the number of individuals in its TCR sequencing and HLA analysis was relatively small was acknowledged by the study.

After extraction with the RNeasy kit, roughly 0.45 to 1 ug of the RNA was reverse transcribed using random hexamers. Each CDR3 protein is one row after TCRdb ran MiXCR on the immunoSEQ multiplex PCR reads. The table shows about 120,000 distinct CDR3 sequences, with less than 95% occurring only once. With regard to this clonotype: Its antigen is not known.

Sequenced: CD8+ T cells from PBMCs. The source of this sequence is a human donor in good health.

The CDR3 protein is CAWSPQVNTEAFF. For the CDR3, the DNA is TGTGCCTGGAGCCCACAAGTGAACACTGAAGCTTTCTTT. This sequence joins TRBV30 and TRBJ1-1; D is uncertain. This CDR3 is built from 13 residues. Trimming took 3 bases from V and 0 from J, leaving 8 bases between them. In germline, CDR1 is GTSNPN, CDR2 SVGIG (reference sequence).